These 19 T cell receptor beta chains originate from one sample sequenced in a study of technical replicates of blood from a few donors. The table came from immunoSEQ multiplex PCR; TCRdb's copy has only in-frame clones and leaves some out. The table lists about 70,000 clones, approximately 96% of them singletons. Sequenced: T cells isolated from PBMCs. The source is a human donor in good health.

As DNA, the CDR3 is TGCGCCAGCAGCTTGGCCCCGACAGGCCGAGCCAACACCGGGGAGCTGTTTTTT. Residues: CASSLAPTGRANTGELFF. The V gene is TRBV5-1, the J gene TRBJ2-2, with a tentative D call TRBD1 (6 bases). Trimming pared 0 bases from V and 2 bases from J, leaving 17 bases between. This CDR3 region has 18 residues. Germline V gene data show CDR1 as SGHRS and CDR2 as YFSETQ.

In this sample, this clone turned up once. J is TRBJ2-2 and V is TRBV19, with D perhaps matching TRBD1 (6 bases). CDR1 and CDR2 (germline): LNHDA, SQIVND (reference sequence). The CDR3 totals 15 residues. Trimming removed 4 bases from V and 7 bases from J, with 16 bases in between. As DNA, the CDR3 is TGTGCCAGTAGTACGCACGCAACAGGGCTCGGGGAGCTGTTTTTT. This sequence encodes CASSTHATGLGELFF.

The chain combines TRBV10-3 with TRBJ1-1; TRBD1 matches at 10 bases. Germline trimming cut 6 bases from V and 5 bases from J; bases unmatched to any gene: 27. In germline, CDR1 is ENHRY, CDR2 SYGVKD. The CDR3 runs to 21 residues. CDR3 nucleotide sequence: TGTGCCATCAGCTCCCTAAATTCCTGGACAGGGGGGCCCAATAGTCGTACTGAAGCTTTCTTT. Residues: CAISSLNSWTGGPNSRTEAFF.

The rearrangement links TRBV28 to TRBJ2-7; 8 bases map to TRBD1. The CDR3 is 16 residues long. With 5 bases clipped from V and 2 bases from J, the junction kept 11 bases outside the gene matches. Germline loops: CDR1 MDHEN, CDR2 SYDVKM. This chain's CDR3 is CASSPSGAGGTYEQYF. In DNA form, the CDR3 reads TGTGCCAGCAGTCCAAGTGGGGCAGGGGGCACCTACGAGCAGTACTTC.

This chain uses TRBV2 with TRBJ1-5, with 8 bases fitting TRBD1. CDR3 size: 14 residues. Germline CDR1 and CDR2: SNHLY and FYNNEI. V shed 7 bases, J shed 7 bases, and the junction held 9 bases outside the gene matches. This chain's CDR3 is CASNPDRARQPQHF. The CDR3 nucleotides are TGTGCCAGCAACCCGGACAGGGCCAGGCAGCCCCAGCATTTT.

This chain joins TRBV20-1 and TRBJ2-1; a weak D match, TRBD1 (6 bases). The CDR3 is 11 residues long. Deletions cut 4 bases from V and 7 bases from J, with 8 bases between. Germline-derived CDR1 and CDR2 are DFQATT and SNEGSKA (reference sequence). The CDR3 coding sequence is TGCAGTGCTAAGGGGGAGAATGAGCAGTTCTTC. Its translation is CSAKGENEQFF.

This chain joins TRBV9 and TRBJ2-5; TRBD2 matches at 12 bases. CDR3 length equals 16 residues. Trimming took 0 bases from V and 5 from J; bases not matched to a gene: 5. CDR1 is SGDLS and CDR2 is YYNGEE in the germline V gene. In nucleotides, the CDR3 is TGTGCCAGCAGCGTAGGGCTAGCGGGGGGGCACGAGACCCAGTACTTC. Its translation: CASSVGLAGGHETQYF.

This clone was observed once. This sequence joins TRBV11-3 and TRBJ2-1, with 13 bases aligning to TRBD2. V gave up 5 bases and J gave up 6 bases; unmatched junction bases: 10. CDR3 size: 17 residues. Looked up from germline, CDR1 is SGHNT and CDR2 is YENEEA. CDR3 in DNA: TGTGCCAGCAGCCCGGGACGGACTAGCGGGAGTTCCAATGAGCAGTTCTTC. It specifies CASSPGRTSGSSNEQFF.

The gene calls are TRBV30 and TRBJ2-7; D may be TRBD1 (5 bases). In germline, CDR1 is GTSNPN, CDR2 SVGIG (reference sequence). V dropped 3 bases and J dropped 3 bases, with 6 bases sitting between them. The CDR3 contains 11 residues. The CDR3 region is CAWRTDYEQYF. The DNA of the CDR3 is TGTGCCTGGAGGACAGACTACGAGCAGTACTTC.

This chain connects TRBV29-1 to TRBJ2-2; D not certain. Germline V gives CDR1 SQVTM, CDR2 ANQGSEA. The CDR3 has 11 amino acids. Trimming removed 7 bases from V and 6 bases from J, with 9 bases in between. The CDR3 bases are TGCAGCGCCCTAGATCCCGGGGAGCTGTTTTTT. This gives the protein CSALDPGELFF.

CDR3 sequence: CASSFLGDTGELFF. For the CDR3, the DNA is TGCGCCAGCAGCTTCTTAGGGGATACCGGGGAGCTGTTTTTT. This chain links TRBV5-1 with TRBJ2-2, with D maybe TRBD1 (5 bases). Germline values: CDR1 SGHRS, CDR2 YFSETQ. The CDR3 runs to 14 residues. V lost 2 bases and J 5 bases, leaving 10 bases between the germline ends. Combining the CDR3 with reference TRBV5-1 and TRBJ2-2 gives the whole variable domain KAGVTQTPRYLIKTRGQQVTLSCSPISGHRSVSWYQQTPGQGLQFLFEYFSETQRNKGNFPGRFSGRQFSNSRSEMNVSTLELGDSALYLCASSFLGDTGELFFGEGSRLTVL.

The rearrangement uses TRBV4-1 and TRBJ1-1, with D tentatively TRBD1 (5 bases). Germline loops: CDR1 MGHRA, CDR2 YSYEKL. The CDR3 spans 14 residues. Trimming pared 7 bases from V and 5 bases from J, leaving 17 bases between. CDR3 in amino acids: CASNIAGGGTEAFF. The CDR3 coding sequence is TGCGCCAGCAATATAGCCGGGGGGGGGACTGAAGCTTTCTTT.

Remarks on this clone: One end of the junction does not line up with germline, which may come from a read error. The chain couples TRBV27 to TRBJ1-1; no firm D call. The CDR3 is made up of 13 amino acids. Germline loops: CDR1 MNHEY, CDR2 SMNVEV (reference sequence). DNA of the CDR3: TGTGCCAGCAGTTTATCCGGTGTAGGCGGGCCCACTTTT. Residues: CASSLSGVGGPTF.

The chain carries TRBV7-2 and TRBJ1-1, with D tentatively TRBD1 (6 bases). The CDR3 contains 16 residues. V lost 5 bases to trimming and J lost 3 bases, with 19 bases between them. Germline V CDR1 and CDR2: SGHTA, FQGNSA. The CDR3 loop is CASSLTQAGADTEAFF. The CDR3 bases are TGTGCCAGCAGCCTAACGCAGGCGGGGGCGGACACTGAAGCTTTCTTT. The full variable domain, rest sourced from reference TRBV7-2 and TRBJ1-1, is GAGVSQSPSNKVTEKGKDVELRCDPISGHTALYWYRQSLGQGLEFLIYFQGNSAPDKSGLPSDRFSAERTGGSVSTLTIQRTQQEDSAVYLCASSLTQAGADTEAFFGQGTRLTVV.

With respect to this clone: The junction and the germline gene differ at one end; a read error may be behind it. The CDR3 sequence is CVSSPPRSGRGYNEQFF. The CDR3 DNA reads as TGTGTCAGCAGCCCCCCCCGTAGCGGGAGGGGCTACAATGAGCAGTTCTTC. The rearrangement uses TRBV5-6 and TRBJ2-1; TRBD2 matches 11 bases. The CDR3 length is 17 residues. From germline, CDR1 is SGHDT and CDR2 YYEEEE.

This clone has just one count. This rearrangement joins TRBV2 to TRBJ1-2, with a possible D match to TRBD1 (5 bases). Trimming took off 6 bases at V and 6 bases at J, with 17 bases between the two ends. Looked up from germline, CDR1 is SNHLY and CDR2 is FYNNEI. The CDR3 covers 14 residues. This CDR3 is CASRATVVTDGYTF. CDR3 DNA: TGTGCCAGCAGGGCGACAGTGGTTACGGATGGCTACACCTTC.

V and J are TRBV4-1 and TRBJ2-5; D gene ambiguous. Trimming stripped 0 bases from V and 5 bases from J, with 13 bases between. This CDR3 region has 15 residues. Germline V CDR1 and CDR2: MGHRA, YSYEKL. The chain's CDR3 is CASSQDLSGVETQYF. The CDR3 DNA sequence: TGCGCCAGCAGCCAAGATTTATCGGGTGTGGAGACCCAGTACTTC.

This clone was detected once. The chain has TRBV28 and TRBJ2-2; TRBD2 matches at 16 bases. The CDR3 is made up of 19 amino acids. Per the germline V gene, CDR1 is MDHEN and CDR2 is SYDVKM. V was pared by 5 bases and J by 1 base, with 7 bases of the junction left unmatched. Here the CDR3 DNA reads TGTGCCAGCAGTGTACCGGGACTAGCGGGAGGGCGGAACACCGGGGAGCTGTTTTTT. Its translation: CASSVPGLAGGRNTGELFF. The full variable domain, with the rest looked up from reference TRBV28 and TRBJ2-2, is DVKVTQSSRYLVKRTGEKVFLECVQDMDHENMFWYRQDPGLGLRLIYFSYDVKMKEKGDIPEGYSVSREKKERFSLILESASTNQTSMYLCASSVPGLAGGRNTGELFFGEGSRLTVL.

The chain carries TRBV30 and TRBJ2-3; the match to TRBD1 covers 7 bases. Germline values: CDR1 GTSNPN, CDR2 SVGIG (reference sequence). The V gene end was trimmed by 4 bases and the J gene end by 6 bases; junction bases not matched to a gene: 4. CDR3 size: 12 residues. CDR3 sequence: CAWTLTGDTQYF. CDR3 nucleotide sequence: TGTGCCTGGACCCTGACAGGGGATACGCAGTATTTT.